This T cell receptor beta chain was captured by sequencing in a study of blood T cells in healthy people across ages. A sample-barcoded 5' primer and a J-beta primer mix were used in a second PCR of about 7 to 12 cycles. TCRdb reanalysed the 5' RACE reads using MiXCR and keeps one entry per CDR3 protein. The sample records roughly 790,000 distinct CDR3 sequences, roughly two fifths being singletons. Germline loops: CDR1 SGHRS, CDR2 YFSETQ. CDR3 size: 15 residues. Trimming shortened V by 4 bases and J by 1 base, and 12 bases separated the two germline ends. The source is a woman between 55 and 75 years old in good health. What was sequenced was blood. This rearrangement joins TRBV5-1 to TRBJ2-1; TRBD1 is a possible D gene (6 bases). The CDR3 protein is CASSEPGVSYNEQFF. DNA of the CDR3: TGCGCCAGCAGCGAACCAGGGGTATCCTACAATGAGCAGTTCTTC.